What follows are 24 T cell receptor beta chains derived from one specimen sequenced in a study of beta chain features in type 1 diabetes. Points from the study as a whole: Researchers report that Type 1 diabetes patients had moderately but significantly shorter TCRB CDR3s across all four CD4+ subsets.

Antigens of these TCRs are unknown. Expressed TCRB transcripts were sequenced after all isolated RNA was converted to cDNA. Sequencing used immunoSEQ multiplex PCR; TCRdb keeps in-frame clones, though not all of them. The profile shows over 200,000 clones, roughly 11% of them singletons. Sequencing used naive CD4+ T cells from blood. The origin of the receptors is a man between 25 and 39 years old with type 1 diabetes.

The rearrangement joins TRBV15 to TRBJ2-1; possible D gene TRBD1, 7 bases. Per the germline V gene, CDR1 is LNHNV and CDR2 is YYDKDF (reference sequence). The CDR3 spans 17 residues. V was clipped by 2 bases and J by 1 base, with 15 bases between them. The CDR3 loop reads CATSRKEGAWSYNEQFF. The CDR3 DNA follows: TGTGCCACCAGCAGAAAGGAGGGGGCTTGGTCCTACAATGAGCAGTTCTTC.

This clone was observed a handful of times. This chain's CDR3 is CASSPPGRGDEQFF. Written as DNA, the CDR3 is TGTGCCAGCTCACCCCCAGGGAGGGGCGATGAGCAGTTCTTC. This chain joins TRBV18 and TRBJ2-1; 7 positions agree with TRBD2. There are 14 residues in the CDR3. V dropped 3 bases and J dropped 8; count of bases not matched to a gene: 7. CDR1 is KGHSH and CDR2 is LQKENI in the germline V gene.

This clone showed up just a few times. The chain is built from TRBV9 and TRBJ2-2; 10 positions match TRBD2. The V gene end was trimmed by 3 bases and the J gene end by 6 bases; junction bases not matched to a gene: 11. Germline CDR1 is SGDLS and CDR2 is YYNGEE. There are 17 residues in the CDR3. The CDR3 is CASSEGAGGIISGELFF. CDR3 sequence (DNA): TGTGCCAGCAGCGAGGGAGCGGGGGGGATCATTTCCGGGGAGCTGTTTTTT.

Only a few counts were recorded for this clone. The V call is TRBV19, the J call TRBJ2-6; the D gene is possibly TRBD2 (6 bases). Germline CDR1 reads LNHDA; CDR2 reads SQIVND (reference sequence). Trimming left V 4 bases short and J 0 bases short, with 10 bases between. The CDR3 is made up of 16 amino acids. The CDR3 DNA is TGTGCCAGTAGTACTCACGGGAGCTCTGGGGCCAACGTCCTGACTTTC. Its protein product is CASSTHGSSGANVLTF.

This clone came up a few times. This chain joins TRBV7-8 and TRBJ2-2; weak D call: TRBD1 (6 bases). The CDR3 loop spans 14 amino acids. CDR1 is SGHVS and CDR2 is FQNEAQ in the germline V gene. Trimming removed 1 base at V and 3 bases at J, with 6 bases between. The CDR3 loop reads CASSLEGDTGELFF. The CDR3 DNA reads TGTGCCAGCAGCTTAGAGGGGGACACCGGGGAGCTGTTTTTT.

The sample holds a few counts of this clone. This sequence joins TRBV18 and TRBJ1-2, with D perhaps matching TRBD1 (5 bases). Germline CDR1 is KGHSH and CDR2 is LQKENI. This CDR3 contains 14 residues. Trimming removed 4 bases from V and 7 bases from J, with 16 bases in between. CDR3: CASSLTDRSTGYTF. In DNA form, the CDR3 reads TGTGCCAGCTCACTTACCGACAGATCGACTGGCTACACCTTC.

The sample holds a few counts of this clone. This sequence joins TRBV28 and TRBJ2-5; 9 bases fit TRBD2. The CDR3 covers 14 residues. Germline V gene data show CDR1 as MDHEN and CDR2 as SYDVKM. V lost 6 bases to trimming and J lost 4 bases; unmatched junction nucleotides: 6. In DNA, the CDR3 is TGTGCCAGCAGCCCCGCGGGAGGGGTAGAGACCCAGTACTTC. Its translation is CASSPAGGVETQYF.

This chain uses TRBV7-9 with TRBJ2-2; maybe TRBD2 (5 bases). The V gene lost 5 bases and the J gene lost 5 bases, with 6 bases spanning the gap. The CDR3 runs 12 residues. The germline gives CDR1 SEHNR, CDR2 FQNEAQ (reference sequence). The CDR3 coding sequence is TGTGCCAGCAGCCGGGGTACCGGGGAGCTGTTTTTT. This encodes CASSRGTGELFF.

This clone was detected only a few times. The CDR3 loop is CASSPWEMGYEQYF. In nucleotides, the CDR3 is TGTGCCAGCAGCCCGTGGGAGATGGGTTACGAGCAGTACTTC. The chain uses TRBV2 and TRBJ2-7; possible D gene TRBD2, 5 bases. In germline, CDR1 is SNHLY, CDR2 FYNNEI. The V gene lost 6 bases and the J gene lost 4 bases, with 16 bases spanning the gap. The CDR3 has 14 residues.

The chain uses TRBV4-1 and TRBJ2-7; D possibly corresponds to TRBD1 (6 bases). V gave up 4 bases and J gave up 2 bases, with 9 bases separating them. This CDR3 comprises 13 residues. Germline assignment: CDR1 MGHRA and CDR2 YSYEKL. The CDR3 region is CASSRDRTYEQYF. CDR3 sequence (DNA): TGCGCCAGCAGCCGCGACAGGACCTACGAGCAGTACTTC.

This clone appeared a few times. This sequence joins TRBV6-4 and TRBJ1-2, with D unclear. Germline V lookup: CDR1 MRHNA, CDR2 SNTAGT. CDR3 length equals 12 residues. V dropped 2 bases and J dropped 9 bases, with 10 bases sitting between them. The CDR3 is CASSDLGRSYTF. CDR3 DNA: TGTGCCAGCAGTGACCTCGGGAGAAGCTACACCTTC.

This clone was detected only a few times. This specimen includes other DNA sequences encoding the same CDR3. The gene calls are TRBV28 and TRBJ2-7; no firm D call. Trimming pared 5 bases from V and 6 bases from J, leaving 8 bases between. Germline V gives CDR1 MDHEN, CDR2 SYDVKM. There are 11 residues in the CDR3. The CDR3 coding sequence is TGTGCCAGCAGTCCGCGGAGCGAGCAGTACTTC. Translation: CASSPRSEQYF.

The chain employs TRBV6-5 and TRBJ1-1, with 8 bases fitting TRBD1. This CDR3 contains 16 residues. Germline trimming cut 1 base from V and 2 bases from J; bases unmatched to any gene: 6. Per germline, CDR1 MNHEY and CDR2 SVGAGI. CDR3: CASSYLPGGLNTEAFF. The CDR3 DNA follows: TGTGCCAGCAGTTACTTGCCAGGGGGCTTAAACACTGAAGCTTTCTTT.

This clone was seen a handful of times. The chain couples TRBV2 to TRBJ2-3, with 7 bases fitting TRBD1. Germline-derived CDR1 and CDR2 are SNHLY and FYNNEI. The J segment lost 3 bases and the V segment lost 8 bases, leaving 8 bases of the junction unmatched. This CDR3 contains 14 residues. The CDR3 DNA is TGTGCCAGCGTACAGGGGAGCGGTACAGATACGCAGTATTTT. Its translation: CASVQGSGTDTQYF.

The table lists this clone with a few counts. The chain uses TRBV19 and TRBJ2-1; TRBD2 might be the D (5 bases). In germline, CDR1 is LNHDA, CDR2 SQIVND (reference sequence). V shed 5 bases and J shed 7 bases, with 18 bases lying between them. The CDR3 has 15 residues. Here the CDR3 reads CASSLTSGTRNEQFF. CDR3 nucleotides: TGTGCCAGTAGTCTCACCTCGGGAACTCGAAATGAGCAGTTCTTC.

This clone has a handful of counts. CDR3 DNA: TGTGCCAGCAGCCTCCAGGGCTCCTATAATTCACCCCTCCACTTT. Translation: CASSLQGSYNSPLHF. The rearrangement uses TRBV2 and TRBJ1-6, with D tentatively TRBD1 (5 bases). Germline V gives CDR1 SNHLY, CDR2 FYNNEI. Trimming took 6 bases from V and 0 from J, leaving 9 bases between them. The CDR3 consists of 15 residues. Complete variable domain (other parts from reference TRBV2 and TRBJ1-6): EPEVTQTPSHQVTQMGQEVILRCVPISNHLYFYWYRQILGQKVEFLVSFYNNEISEKSEIFDDQFSVERPDGSNFTLKIRSTKLEDSAMYFCASSLQGSYNSPLHFGNGTRLTVT.

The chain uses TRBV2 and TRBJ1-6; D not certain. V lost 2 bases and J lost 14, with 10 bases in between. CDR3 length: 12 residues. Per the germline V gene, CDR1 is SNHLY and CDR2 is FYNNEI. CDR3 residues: CASSEPGKALHF. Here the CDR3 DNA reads TGTGCCAGCAGTGAACCGGGGAAGGCCCTCCACTTT.

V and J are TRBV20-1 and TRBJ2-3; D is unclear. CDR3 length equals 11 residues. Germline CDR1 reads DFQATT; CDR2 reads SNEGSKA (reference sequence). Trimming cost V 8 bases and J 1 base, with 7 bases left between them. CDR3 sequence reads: CSSSGTDTQYF. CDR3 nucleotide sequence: TGCAGTTCAAGCGGCACAGATACGCAGTATTTT.

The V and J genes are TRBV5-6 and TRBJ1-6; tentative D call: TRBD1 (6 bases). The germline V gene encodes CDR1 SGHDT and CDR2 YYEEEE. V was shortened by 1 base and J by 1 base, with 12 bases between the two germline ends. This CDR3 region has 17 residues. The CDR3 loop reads CASSLTGLRSYNSPLHF. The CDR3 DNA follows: TGTGCCAGCAGCTTGACAGGGTTGAGGTCCTATAATTCACCCCTCCACTTT.

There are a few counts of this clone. The CDR3 DNA sequence: TGCGCCAGCAGATCCGGCGGGGTAGTTGGGGAGACCCAGTACTTC. It codes for CASRSGGVVGETQYF. The V call is TRBV5-1, the J call TRBJ2-5, with TRBD2 as a possible D gene (6 bases). The CDR3 consists of 15 residues. CDR1 is SGHRS, CDR2 YFSETQ, per germline. V was pared by 5 bases and J by 5 bases, with 19 bases between.

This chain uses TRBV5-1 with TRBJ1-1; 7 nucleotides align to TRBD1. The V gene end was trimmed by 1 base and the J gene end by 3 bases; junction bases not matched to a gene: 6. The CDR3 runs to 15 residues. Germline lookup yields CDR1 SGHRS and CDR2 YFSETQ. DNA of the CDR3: TGCGCCAGCAGCTTGAGACAGGGTGGGGACACTGAAGCTTTCTTT. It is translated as CASSLRQGGDTEAFF.

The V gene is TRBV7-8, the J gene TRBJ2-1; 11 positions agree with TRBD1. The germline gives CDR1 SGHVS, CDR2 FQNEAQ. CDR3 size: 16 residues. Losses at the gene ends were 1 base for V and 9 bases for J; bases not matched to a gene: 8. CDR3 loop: CASSLGGTGGLTEQFF. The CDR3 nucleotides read TGTGCCAGCAGCTTAGGAGGGACAGGGGGGTTGACTGAGCAGTTCTTC.

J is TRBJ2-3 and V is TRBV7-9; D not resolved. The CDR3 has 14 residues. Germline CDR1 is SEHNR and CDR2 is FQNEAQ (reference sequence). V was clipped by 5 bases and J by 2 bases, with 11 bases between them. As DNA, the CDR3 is TGTGCCAGCAGCCCAGCGAAGGACACAGATACGCAGTATTTT. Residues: CASSPAKDTDTQYF.

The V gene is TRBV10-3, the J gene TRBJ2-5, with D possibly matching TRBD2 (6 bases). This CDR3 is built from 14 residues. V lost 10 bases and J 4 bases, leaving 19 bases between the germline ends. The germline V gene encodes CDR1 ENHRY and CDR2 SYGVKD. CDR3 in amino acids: CATNPLAEAETQYF. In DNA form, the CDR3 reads TGTGCCACCAACCCTTTAGCGGAGGCAGAGACCCAGTACTTC.